The source of this TCR beta chain is a study of shared clonotypes between healthy human individuals. Study-wide context: Three plates each covered CD4 naive and memory; CD8 naive two, CD8 memory one.

Naive CD45RA+ and memory CD45RA-negative subsets were split from CD4+ cells. Trimming cost V 4 bases and J 4 bases; bases outside gene matches: 17. Germline CDR1 reads SGDLS; CDR2 reads YYNGEE. The CDR3 is 18 residues long. Genomic DNA (from each subset) was split evenly across several immunoSEQ plates. Only in-frame clones appear in the TCRdb table, and some are missing; sequencing was by immunoSEQ multiplex PCR. The sample lists fewer than 3 million clones, around 92% seen once, with 0.3% to 0.4% in the top ten. Sequenced input: naive CD4+ T cells from PBMCs. Subset here: CD45RA+ positively selected. This rearrangement joins TRBV9 to TRBJ2-3; 8 bases are a match to TRBD2. This TCR was sampled from a man younger than 30 in good health. Some clones in this sample may be carry-over from other donors' samples. The CDR3 sequence: CASSITSGQFGIADTQYF. The CDR3 bases are TGTGCCAGCAGCATAACTAGCGGCCAATTTGGGATCGCAGATACGCAGTATTTT.